The 25 T cell receptor beta chains below all came from one sample that was sequenced in a study of blood T cell repertoires in COVID-19. TCRdb keeps only in-frame clones here, not all; method: immunoSEQ multiplex PCR. This table has fewer than 300,000 clones, roughly 77% appearing once. The source material was peripheral blood. Receptors were obtained from a woman aged 80 or older with acute or convalescent COVID-19.

This clone has only a few counts. This chain connects TRBV2 to TRBJ1-6, with D unclear. The CDR3 covers 12 residues. Germline V gene lookup returns CDR1 SNHLY and CDR2 FYNNEI. V dropped 4 bases and J dropped 7 bases, with 5 bases sitting between them. The CDR3 loop is CASSVSNSPLHF. CDR3 bases: TGTGCCAGCAGTGTCTCCAATTCACCCCTCCACTTT.

The chain recombines TRBV9 with TRBJ2-7, with a weak D call TRBD2 (5 bases). The CDR3 contains 15 residues. The germline gives CDR1 SGDLS, CDR2 YYNGEE. The V gene lost 4 bases and the J gene lost 2 bases, with 16 bases spanning the gap. The CDR3 reads CASSPEGRWPYEQYF. The CDR3 coding sequence is TGTGCCAGCAGCCCCGAGGGCCGTTGGCCCTACGAGCAGTACTTC.

This rearrangement joins TRBV3-1 (or the pseudogene TRBV3-2) to TRBJ1-1; TRBD1 aligns across 8 bases. Germline CDR1 reads LGHDT; CDR2 reads YNNKEL (reference sequence). This CDR3 has 16 amino acids. The junction had 7 bases not matched to a gene; V was cut back by 4 bases and J by 0 bases. This CDR3 is CASSPRTGFMNTEAFF. CDR3 sequence (DNA): TGTGCCAGCAGCCCAAGGACAGGGTTCATGAACACTGAAGCTTTCTTT.

The genes are TRBV5-6 and TRBJ1-3; D unclear. This CDR3 region has 17 residues. Trimming left V 0 bases short and J 0 bases short, with 13 bases between. The V gene's germline CDR1 is SGHDT and CDR2 YYEEEE. The CDR3 DNA is TGTGCCAGCAGCTTGGCCGTTCGGGGATTCTCTGGAAACACCATATATTTT. This encodes CASSLAVRGFSGNTIYF.

This clone has only one observation. This chain links TRBV29-1 with TRBJ1-5, with TRBD1 identical over 11 bases. Germline V gives CDR1 SQVTM, CDR2 ANQGSEA. The trim removed 6 bases at V and 2 bases at J, leaving 3 bases unmatched. The CDR3 has 14 amino acids. CDR3 sequence: CSVAGQGGNQPQHF. CDR3 in DNA: TGCAGCGTAGCGGGACAGGGGGGCAATCAGCCCCAGCATTTT.

The J gene is TRBJ2-7, the V gene TRBV19; TRBD1 is a possible D gene (6 bases). V lost 5 bases, J lost 1 base, and 12 bases lay in between. This CDR3 comprises 14 residues. Germline V gene sequence: CDR1 LNHDA, CDR2 SQIVND (reference sequence). The CDR3, as DNA: TGTGCCAGTAGTTTCTACAGGGATTCCTACGAGCAGTACTTC. Translated: CASSFYRDSYEQYF.

The V and J genes are TRBV12-3 or TRBV12-4 and TRBJ1-5; 8 positions match TRBD1. The CDR3 consists of 13 residues. With 2 bases clipped from V and 7 bases from J, the junction kept 1 base outside the gene matches. Written as DNA, the CDR3 is TGTGCCAGCAGTTTACAGGGGGCACAGCCCCAGCATTTT. Its translation: CASSLQGAQPQHF.

This clone was found once. This chain joins TRBV12-3 or TRBV12-4 and TRBJ1-1; D unclear. V lost 3 bases, J lost 4 bases, and 9 bases lay in between. This CDR3 spans 13 amino acids. The CDR3 spells CASSFAGSTEAFF. The CDR3, as DNA: TGTGCCAGCAGTTTTGCGGGGAGCACTGAAGCTTTCTTT.

The V call is TRBV19, the J call TRBJ2-2; D perhaps matches TRBD1 (8 bases). Trimming took 5 bases from V and 3 from J, leaving 16 bases between them. This CDR3 spans 16 amino acids. Germline V gives CDR1 LNHDA, CDR2 SQIVND (reference sequence). This chain's CDR3 is CASSPGGTGYTGELFF. As DNA, the CDR3 is TGTGCCAGTAGTCCCGGGGGGACAGGTTACACCGGGGAGCTGTTTTTT. The variable domain in full, with the rest retrieved from reference TRBV19 and TRBJ2-2, is DGGITQSPKYLFRKEGQNVTLSCEQNLNHDAMYWYRQDPGQGLRLIYYSQIVNDFQKGDIAEGYSVSREKKESFPLTVTSAQKNPTAFYLCASSPGGTGYTGELFFGEGSRLTVL.

The chain carries TRBV6-1 and TRBJ1-5; TRBD1 aligns across 8 bases. This CDR3 is 16 amino acids long. Germline loops: CDR1 MNHNS, CDR2 SASEGT. J was trimmed by 6 bases and V by 1 base; bases with no gene match: 8. Written as DNA, the CDR3 is TGTGCCAGCAGTGAAGAGCCCCCAGACAGGGGTCAGCCCCAGCATTTT. As protein: CASSEEPPDRGQPQHF.

This clone has only a few counts. V is TRBV9 and J is TRBJ1-4; no firm D call. The CDR3 is 15 amino acids. Trimming took 4 bases from V and 0 from J, leaving 10 bases between them. From germline, CDR1 is SGDLS and CDR2 YYNGEE. This chain's CDR3 is CASSYRTTTNEKLFF. The CDR3 nucleotides read TGTGCCAGCAGCTACCGGACTACAACTAATGAAAAACTGTTTTTT.

This clone was detected once. The J gene is TRBJ1-2, the V gene TRBV3-1 (or the pseudogene TRBV3-2); tentatively, D is TRBD1 (6 bases). Trimming pared 4 bases from V and 5 bases from J, leaving 14 bases between. This CDR3 is 14 amino acids long. Germline lookup yields CDR1 LGHDT and CDR2 YNNKEL (reference sequence). For the CDR3, the DNA is TGTGCCAGCAGCCTCCAGACAGGAAGTTATGGCTACACCTTC. It specifies CASSLQTGSYGYTF.

The chain has TRBV6-5 and TRBJ2-7, with TRBD1 as a possible D gene (6 bases). This CDR3 has 15 amino acids. Germline assignment: CDR1 MNHEY and CDR2 SVGAGI. V shed 8 bases and J shed 2 bases, with 19 bases lying between them. The CDR3 loop is CASAQQGAQTYEQYF. The CDR3 bases are TGTGCCAGCGCACAACAGGGAGCCCAGACCTACGAGCAGTACTTC.

This sequence joins TRBV5-1 and TRBJ1-1; a weak D match, TRBD1 (5 bases). The CDR3 sequence is 16 residues long. Trimming left V 0 bases short and J 1 base short, with 13 bases between. Germline V lookup: CDR1 SGHRS, CDR2 YFSETQ. The CDR3 coding sequence is TGCGCCAGCAGCTTGGCCGGAACAGGCCGGAACACTGAAGCTTTCTTT. Protein: CASSLAGTGRNTEAFF.

V gene TRBV5-4 combines with J gene TRBJ2-1, with D perhaps TRBD1 (6 bases). CDR3 size: 15 residues. The germline V gene encodes CDR1 SGHNT and CDR2 YYREEE (reference sequence). The germline V and J ends were trimmed by 1 base and 2 bases, with 10 bases remaining between them. CDR3 nucleotides: TGTGCCAGCAGCTTGTTCAGGGGTACCTACAATGAGCAGTTCTTC. It yields the protein CASSLFRGTYNEQFF.

The chain uses TRBV19 and TRBJ2-7; D uncertain. Germline assignment: CDR1 LNHDA and CDR2 SQIVND (reference sequence). The CDR3 sequence is 13 residues long. Trimming pared 2 bases from V and 5 bases from J, leaving 10 bases between. The CDR3 sequence: CASSISTADEQYF. In nucleotides, the CDR3 is TGTGCCAGTAGTATAAGTACAGCCGACGAGCAGTACTTC.

This clone was recorded only once. The chain has TRBV19 and TRBJ2-3; 7 bases are a match to TRBD1. Germline-derived CDR1 and CDR2 are LNHDA and SQIVND (reference sequence). Trimming removed 6 bases from V and 2 bases from J; junction bases left unmatched: 2. CDR3 length equals 13 residues. CDR3 DNA: TGTGCCAGTAGACAGGGGTTCACAGATACGCAGTATTTT. It encodes CASRQGFTDTQYF.

The chain carries TRBV27 and TRBJ1-5, with D maybe TRBD1 (6 bases). Germline values: CDR1 MNHEY, CDR2 SMNVEV (reference sequence). This CDR3 is built from 17 residues. V dropped 4 bases and J dropped 0 bases, with 16 bases sitting between them. The CDR3 sequence: CASSSGGGGGSNQPQHF. As DNA, the CDR3 is TGTGCCAGCAGTTCCGGCGGGGGCGGGGGTAGCAATCAGCCCCAGCATTTT.

In this sample, this clone turned up a few times. The J gene is TRBJ1-6, the V gene TRBV19, with 11 positions matching TRBD1. CDR1 is LNHDA and CDR2 is SQIVND in the germline V gene (reference sequence). CDR3 length: 17 residues. After removal of 5 bases from V and 6 bases from J, the junction contained 9 bases not matched to a gene. The CDR3 DNA follows: TGTGCCAGTAGTCCCCGGACAGGGGGCATGGGTAATTCACCCCTCCACTTT. This encodes CASSPRTGGMGNSPLHF.

This rearrangement joins TRBV6-5 to TRBJ2-5, with 7 bases fitting TRBD2. This CDR3 is 15 amino acids long. Germline assignment: CDR1 MNHEY and CDR2 SVGAGI. J gave up 1 base and V 2 bases, and 4 bases lay outside the gene matches. CDR3 region: CASSYRGRTQETQYF. CDR3 coding DNA: TGTGCCAGCAGTTACCGCGGGAGAACCCAAGAGACCCAGTACTTC.

The genes are TRBV5-1 and TRBJ1-2; 10 bases match TRBD1. The germline CDR1 and CDR2 sequences are SGHRS and YFSETQ. With 4 bases clipped from V and 5 bases from J, the junction kept 5 bases outside the gene matches. This CDR3 has 14 residues. CDR3 sequence reads: CASSPGQGDYGYTF. The CDR3 region has the DNA TGCGCCAGCAGCCCTGGACAGGGGGATTATGGCTACACCTTC.

A word on this clone: A much bigger clone sits one base away, suggesting this may be a read error. Other DNA sequences within the sample encode an identical CDR3. This chain links TRBV2 with TRBJ1-1; D is uncertain. The CDR3 length is 11 residues. V was cut by 6 bases and J by 3 bases, with 5 bases left in between. CDR1 SNHLY and CDR2 FYNNEI come from the germline V gene. CDR3 protein: CASSAYTEAFF. The DNA of the CDR3 is TGTGCCAGCAGCGCGTACACTGAAGCTTTCTTT.

This clone was seen once. CDR3 in DNA: TGTGCCAGCTCACCACCCTTAGCTAACTATGGCTACACCTTC. Translated: CASSPPLANYGYTF. The chain recombines TRBV18 with TRBJ1-2; D not certain. The V gene's germline CDR1 is KGHSH and CDR2 LQKENI. Between the trimmed V and J ends, which lost 0 bases and 0 bases, there was a span of 5 bases. CDR3 size: 14 residues.

In its sample, this clone was seen once. The chain combines TRBV7-2 with TRBJ1-1; D call uncertain. Germline CDR1 reads SGHTA; CDR2 reads FQGNSA. CDR3 length equals 14 residues. V dropped 2 bases and J dropped 1 base, with 8 bases sitting between them. The CDR3 loop reads CASSLTRWNTEAFF. The CDR3 DNA follows: TGTGCCAGCAGCTTAACGAGGTGGAACACTGAAGCTTTCTTT.

The genes are TRBV3-1 (or the pseudogene TRBV3-2) and TRBJ1-1; no clear D gene. The CDR3 length is 11 residues. Looked up from germline, CDR1 is LGHDT and CDR2 is YNNKEL (reference sequence). Trimming stripped 5 bases from V and 11 bases from J, with 12 bases between. In nucleotides, the CDR3 is TGTGCCAGCAGCTCTGACATTACGGCTTTCTTT. Amino acid sequence: CASSSDITAFF.